The present entry profiles one T cell receptor (beta chain) with its context. The antigen is unknown. The CDR3 sequence is 15 residues long. Deletions cut 4 bases from V and 4 bases from J, with 14 bases between. The germline gives CDR1 SNHLY, CDR2 FYNNEI. These data are taken from a study of T cells in Graves' hyperthyroidism and ophthalmopathy. Regarding the study as a whole: For ophthalmopathy, model prediction preceded onset by a median roughly 6.3 months. Appearing also in blood were most of the thyroid clonotypes expanded above 0.001.

Template material for amplifying TCR beta CDR3 regions consisted of RNA transcripts. First-round RT-PCR of the TCR CDR3 relied on the HTBI primer set. TCRdb re-analysed the multiplex PCR reads in MiXCR, keeping a single row per CDR3 protein. The sample has about 500,000 distinct CDR3 sequences; about 15% are singletons. The chain joins TRBV2 to TRBJ1-5; D gene uncertain. The origin of this receptor is a woman between 18 and 29 years old with Graves' ophthalmopathy. The specimen sequenced was blood. The CDR3 region has the DNA TGTGCCAGCAGTGGCTCCGGGGTGATGAATCAGCCCCAGCATTTT. It is translated as CASSGSGVMNQPQHF.